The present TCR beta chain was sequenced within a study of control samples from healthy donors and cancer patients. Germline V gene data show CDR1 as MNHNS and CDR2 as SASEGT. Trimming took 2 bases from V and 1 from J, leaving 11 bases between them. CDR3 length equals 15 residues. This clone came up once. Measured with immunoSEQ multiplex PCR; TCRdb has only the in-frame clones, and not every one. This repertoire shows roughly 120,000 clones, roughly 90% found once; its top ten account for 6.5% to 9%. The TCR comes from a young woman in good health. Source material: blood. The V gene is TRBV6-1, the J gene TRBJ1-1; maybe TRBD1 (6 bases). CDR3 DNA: TGTGCCAGCAGTGAATACGGACAGTGGAACACTGAAGCTTTCTTT. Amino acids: CASSEYGQWNTEAFF.